This T cell receptor (beta chain) was captured in a study of cytotoxic CD8 clonotypes in ibrutinib-treated CLL. At the level of the study: IGHV unmutated about 17; relapsed/refractory 10 to 11; treatment-naive approximately 15.

The study's findings and limits: Exceeding age-matched healthy donors, baseline clonality also tracked the counts of circulating CD8+ T cells.

Libraries of TCR beta were made from 1.5 to 2.5 micrograms of genomic DNA that came from cryopreserved PBMCs. J gave up 4 bases and V 0 bases, and 5 bases lay outside the gene matches. The CDR3 totals 15 residues. Germline values: CDR1 SGHRS, CDR2 YFSETQ. Remarks on this clone: Its matching antigen is unknown.

This table comes from immunoSEQ multiplex PCR, and its TCRdb copy is limited to in-frame clones, with some not included. This repertoire shows about 34,000 clones, roughly three quarters found once; its top ten account for around 30%. V is TRBV5-1 and J is TRBJ2-7; 9 nucleotides match TRBD2. The sample here was PBMCs, taken before ibrutinib treatment. The clonotype comes from a human donor with chronic lymphocytic leukemia. The CDR3 DNA follows: TGCGCCAGCAGCTTGGAGGCGGGAGGGCCTTACGAGCAGTACTTC. Protein product: CASSLEAGGPYEQYF.